What follows are 17 T cell receptor beta chains derived from one specimen sequenced in a study of blood T cell repertoires in COVID-19. Assay used: immunoSEQ multiplex PCR; TCRdb lists only in-frame clones, some missing. The sample lists some 140,000 clones, around 80% seen once, with 2.4% in the top ten. The sequencing input was PBMCs or T cells enriched from blood (not recorded which). The receptors come from a middle-aged man with acute COVID-19.

The chain couples TRBV5-1 to TRBJ1-1; D is perhaps TRBD1 (5 bases). CDR1 is SGHRS and CDR2 is YFSETQ in the germline V gene. The CDR3 length is 15 residues. V lost 0 bases and J lost 1, with 10 bases in between. CDR3 sequence: CASSLAVTENTEAFF. In DNA, the CDR3 is TGCGCCAGCAGCTTGGCCGTGACAGAGAACACTGAAGCTTTCTTT.

The V and J genes are TRBV20-1 and TRBJ2-3, with 11 nucleotides matching TRBD1. V was clipped by 3 bases and J by 4 bases; unmatched bases: 6. Germline V gene lookup returns CDR1 DFQATT and CDR2 SNEGSKA (reference sequence). The CDR3 extends over 15 amino acids. CDR3 DNA sequence: TGCAGTGCTAGTAGGACAGGGGGCGCAGCAGATACGCAGTATTTT. Encoded protein: CSASRTGGAADTQYF.

The chain combines TRBV28 with TRBJ1-2, with a possible D match to TRBD1 (6 bases). The CDR3 covers 12 residues. Germline CDR1 and CDR2: MDHEN and SYDVKM. V was cut by 6 bases and J by 4 bases, with 9 bases left in between. DNA of the CDR3: TGTGCCAGCAGCTCAGGGGTCTATGGCTACACCTTC. Encoded protein: CASSSGVYGYTF.

The chain employs TRBV12-3 or TRBV12-4 and TRBJ1-6; D is unresolved. The CDR3 sequence is 12 residues long. The germline V and J ends were trimmed by 3 bases and 9 bases, with 6 bases remaining between them. CDR3 in amino acids: CASSFEFSPLHF. CDR3 DNA: TGTGCCAGCAGTTTCGAGTTTTCACCCCTCCACTTT.

J is TRBJ2-1 and V is TRBV9, with 8 bases fitting TRBD1. V lost 4 bases and J lost 7; bases outside the gene matches: 4. This CDR3 has 13 residues. Germline values: CDR1 SGDLS, CDR2 YYNGEE. The CDR3 nucleotides read TGTGCCAGCAGCACCTGGGACAGGAATGAGCAGTTCTTC. It codes for CASSTWDRNEQFF.

The chain links TRBV7-9 to TRBJ1-6; TRBD1 is a possible D gene (5 bases). This CDR3 contains 12 residues. V gave up 7 bases and J gave up 10 bases, with 11 bases separating them. Germline lookup yields CDR1 SEHNR and CDR2 FQNEAQ (reference sequence). The CDR3 coding sequence is TGTGCCAGCACCAGGGAGGAATCACCCCTCCACTTT. Translating gives CASTREESPLHF.

This chain links TRBV30 with TRBJ1-1; D uncertain. V lost 0 bases and J lost 11, with 16 bases in between. The CDR3 spans 13 residues. Germline assignment: CDR1 GTSNPN and CDR2 SVGIG (reference sequence). CDR3 protein: CAWSVTWPGGAFF. CDR3 nucleotides: TGTGCCTGGAGTGTAACGTGGCCAGGTGGGGCTTTCTTT.

The gene calls are TRBV21-1 and TRBJ1-4; the D call of TRBD1 is as the table states it, not checked on the DNA. TRBV21-1 is annotated as a pseudogene. This CDR3 is built from 15 residues. Here the CDR3 reads CASSTIKDRDEKLFF. In DNA, the CDR3 is TGTGCCAGCAGCACTATAAAGGACAGGGATGAAAAACTGTTTTTT.

J is TRBJ1-6 and V is TRBV30; 8 nucleotides line up with TRBD1. Germline V gene lookup returns CDR1 GTSNPN and CDR2 SVGIG (reference sequence). This CDR3 has 12 amino acids. With V trimmed by 3 bases and J by 9 bases, 1 base remained unmatched. As DNA, the CDR3 is TGTGCCTGGAGACAGGGGGGTTCACCCCTCCACTTT. Its translation is CAWRQGGSPLHF.

This rearrangement joins TRBV18 to TRBJ2-1, with 7 bases lining up with TRBD1. The CDR3 is made up of 13 amino acids. Germline values: CDR1 KGHSH, CDR2 LQKENI. V lost 10 bases, J lost 5 bases, and 8 bases stayed unmatched. The CDR3 reads CATLQGVNNEQFF. As DNA, the CDR3 is TGTGCCACGCTCCAGGGGGTGAACAATGAGCAGTTCTTC.

This chain joins TRBV6-4 and TRBJ2-7; D gene unclear. Germline V lookup: CDR1 MRHNA, CDR2 SNTAGT. The V and J ends lost 3 bases and 1 base respectively, with 16 bases between them. The CDR3 is 16 residues long. The CDR3: CASSDLPRVFSYEQYF. CDR3 nucleotide sequence: TGTGCCAGCAGTGATCTTCCCCGAGTCTTTTCCTACGAGCAGTACTTC.

The genes are TRBV6-5 and TRBJ2-7; D perhaps matches TRBD2 (5 bases). The germline V gene encodes CDR1 MNHEY and CDR2 SVGAGI. V was shortened by 4 bases and J by 6 bases, with 16 bases between the two germline ends. This CDR3 has 14 amino acids. As DNA, the CDR3 is TGTGCCAGCAGTTGGGAGACGGCCTCAGGCGAGCAGTACTTC. Its protein product is CASSWETASGEQYF.

This clone has just a few counts. This rearrangement joins TRBV2 to TRBJ1-2; 7 bases agree with TRBD1. Germline V gives CDR1 SNHLY, CDR2 FYNNEI. This CDR3 contains 14 residues. V shed 6 bases and J 4 bases; nucleotides not matched to a gene: 8. CDR3 nucleotide sequence: TGTGCCAGCAGGGGACCCGACAGGGCCTATGGCTACACCTTC. It specifies CASRGPDRAYGYTF.

The chain employs TRBV29-1 and TRBJ1-4, with D possibly TRBD1 on 5 matching bases. From germline, CDR1 is SQVTM and CDR2 ANQGSEA. The CDR3 has 12 residues. V was shortened by 7 bases and J by 8 bases, with 14 bases between the two germline ends. The CDR3 DNA follows: TGCAGCGCCATGGAGGGGAACGAAAAACTGTTTTTT. Protein product: CSAMEGNEKLFF.

The gene calls are TRBV25-1 and TRBJ2-7; 9 nucleotides line up with TRBD1. In germline, CDR1 is MGHDK, CDR2 SYGVNS. J gave up 9 bases and V 5 bases, and 11 bases lay outside the gene matches. The CDR3 consists of 14 residues. Here the CDR3 reads CASSPGQGVLWQYF. The CDR3 DNA reads TGTGCCAGCAGTCCGGGACAGGGAGTGTTGTGGCAGTACTTC.

This clone was counted only a few times. The chain carries TRBV7-9 and TRBJ2-3; D not resolved. The CDR3 is 13 amino acids. The V and J ends lost 0 bases and 4 bases respectively, with 5 bases between them. Germline assignment: CDR1 SEHNR and CDR2 FQNEAQ (reference sequence). The CDR3 nucleotides read TGTGCCAGCAGCTTAGCGGCAGCAGATACGCAGTATTTT. Encoded protein: CASSLAAADTQYF.

V and J are TRBV30 and TRBJ1-4; D is ambiguous. The CDR3 has 16 residues. V lost 2 bases to trimming and J lost 4 bases, with 17 bases between them. In germline, CDR1 is GTSNPN, CDR2 SVGIG (reference sequence). CDR3 amino acids: CAWSRAGDNFNEKLFF. CDR3 DNA: TGTGCCTGGAGTCGTGCGGGAGACAATTTTAATGAAAAACTGTTTTTT.